Listed here are 14 T cell receptor beta chains from one sample, sequenced in a study of OX40 agonist ivuxolimab in advanced cancers. Here immunoSEQ multiplex PCR was the method, and the copy in TCRdb shows in-frame clones only, minus some. This table holds tens of thousands of clones, about three quarters found once. This specimen was CD4+ or CD8+ T cells sorted from blood, taken in a trial of the OX40 agonist ivuxolimab. The receptors were gathered from an adult with an advanced solid tumor such as melanoma, head and neck, liver or kidney cancer.

As regards this clone: The sample has other DNA sequences that encode this CDR3 too. The rearrangement links TRBV6-1 to TRBJ1-3; no clear D gene. Germline V CDR1 and CDR2: MNHNS, SASEGT. The CDR3 loop spans 14 amino acids. Between the trimmed V and J ends, which lost 5 bases and 0 bases, there was a span of 8 bases. CDR3: CASSLIGSGNTIYF. CDR3 sequence (DNA): TGTGCCAGCAGTCTTATCGGCTCTGGAAACACCATATATTTT.

The rearrangement uses TRBV5-8 and TRBJ1-1; a weak D match, TRBD1 (6 bases). V lost 0 bases and J lost 5, with 11 bases in between. Per the germline V gene, CDR1 is SGHTS and CDR2 is YDEGEE. CDR3 length equals 14 residues. The CDR3 sequence is CASSLEGQGTEAFF. The CDR3 DNA is TGTGCCAGCAGCTTGGAGGGCCAGGGGACTGAAGCTTTCTTT.

This clone was seen just once. The J gene is TRBJ2-3, the V gene TRBV5-1; 8 bases are a match to TRBD1. J was trimmed by 3 bases and V by 4 bases; bases with no gene match: 4. The CDR3 runs 14 residues. Germline V gene lookup returns CDR1 SGHRS and CDR2 YFSETQ. CDR3 bases: TGCGCCAGCAGCGCGACAGGGGCGACAGATACGCAGTATTTT. This sequence encodes CASSATGATDTQYF.

This clone has more than one count but fewer than ten. This sequence joins TRBV15 and TRBJ1-5, with unresolved D. CDR3 length: 16 residues. Per germline, CDR1 LNHNV and CDR2 YYDKDF (reference sequence). Trimming pared 3 bases from V and 2 bases from J, leaving 14 bases between. CDR3: CATSSMVGVGNQPQHF. CDR3 coding DNA: TGTGCCACCAGCAGCATGGTCGGGGTTGGCAATCAGCCCCAGCATTTT.

This clone was seen a single time. V gene TRBV5-4 combines with J gene TRBJ2-3; unclear D gene. V was trimmed by 4 bases and J by 2 bases, leaving 5 bases between them. The germline CDR1 and CDR2 sequences are SGHNT and YYREEE (reference sequence). The CDR3 runs 12 residues. CDR3 residues: CASSADTDTQYF. CDR3 DNA sequence: TGTGCCAGCAGCGCCGACACAGATACGCAGTATTTT.

The V call is TRBV6-5, the J call TRBJ1-5, with D possibly TRBD1 on 5 matching bases. Germline assignment: CDR1 MNHEY and CDR2 SVGAGI. V was cut by 6 bases and J by 3 bases, with 9 bases left in between. CDR3 length: 13 amino acids. CDR3 in amino acids: CASSPGTNQPQHF. The CDR3 DNA reads TGTGCCAGCAGCCCAGGGACCAATCAGCCCCAGCATTTT.

The rearrangement uses TRBV7-3 and TRBJ2-3; D ambiguous. In germline, CDR1 is SGHTA, CDR2 FQGTGA. There are 14 residues in the CDR3. Between the trimmed V and J ends, which lost 6 bases and 0 bases, there was a span of 10 bases. CDR3 loop: CASSQTLSTDTQYF. The CDR3 coding sequence is TGTGCCAGCAGTCAGACACTGAGCACAGATACGCAGTATTTT.

Only a few counts were recorded for this clone. The chain joins TRBV18 to TRBJ1-5; 8 bases are a match to TRBD1. The J segment lost 7 bases and the V segment lost 5 bases, leaving 4 bases of the junction unmatched. Germline CDR1 reads KGHSH; CDR2 reads LQKENI. The CDR3 runs to 13 residues. CDR3 region: CASSADRGQPQHF. DNA for the CDR3: TGTGCCAGCTCAGCCGACAGGGGACAGCCCCAGCATTTT.

The rearrangement uses TRBV10-3 and TRBJ1-2; no clear D. In germline, CDR1 is ENHRY, CDR2 SYGVKD. This CDR3 is 14 amino acids long. With 6 bases removed from V and 0 bases from J, the gap between germline ends came to 11 bases. CDR3 protein: CAISRNTANYGYTF. CDR3 nucleotides: TGTGCCATCAGCCGTAACACCGCTAACTATGGCTACACCTTC.

This clone was detected only once. The chain couples TRBV5-1 to TRBJ2-1; 9 bases align to TRBD2. Germline CDR1 and CDR2: SGHRS and YFSETQ. CDR3 length equals 15 residues. The junction had 11 bases not matched to a gene; V was cut back by 7 bases and J by 6 bases. The CDR3 reads CASAKEAGGGNEQFF. CDR3 nucleotide sequence: TGCGCCAGCGCCAAGGAGGCGGGAGGGGGCAATGAGCAGTTCTTC.

The V gene is TRBV9, the J gene TRBJ2-1; possible D gene TRBD2, 5 bases. Trimming pared 0 bases from V and 9 bases from J, leaving 10 bases between. CDR1 is SGDLS, CDR2 YYNGEE, per germline. This CDR3 spans 13 amino acids. Here the CDR3 DNA reads TGTGCCAGCAGCGTAGCGGGATGGGGTGAGCAGTTCTTC. It translates to CASSVAGWGEQFF.

The chain employs TRBV7-9 and TRBJ1-1; TRBD1 matches 9 bases. The ends lost 6 bases at V and 4 bases at J; junction bases unmatched: 6. Germline-derived CDR1 and CDR2 are SEHNR and FQNEAQ (reference sequence). CDR3 length: 14 residues. The CDR3 spells CASRRDRESTEAFF. In DNA form, the CDR3 reads TGTGCCAGCAGGCGGGACAGGGAGAGCACTGAAGCTTTCTTT.

The genes are TRBV7-3 and TRBJ1-5; 7 bases map to TRBD1. The CDR3 sequence is 17 residues long. Trimming at V came to 4 bases and at J to 3 bases, leaving 12 bases not matched to a gene. Germline assignment: CDR1 SGHTA and CDR2 FQGTGA. The chain's CDR3 is CASSSSRVGQNNQPQHF. The CDR3, as DNA: TGTGCCAGCAGCTCCTCGCGAGTGGGACAGAACAATCAGCCCCAGCATTTT. Drawing the rest from reference TRBV7-3 and TRBJ1-5, the complete variable domain is GAGVSQTPSNKVTEKGKYVELRCDPISGHTALYWYRQSLGQGPEFLIYFQGTGAADDSGLPNDRFFAVRPEGSVSTLKIQRTERGDSAVYLCASSSSRVGQNNQPQHFGDGTRLSIL.

The genes are TRBV6-1 and TRBJ2-1; D could derive from TRBD1 or TRBD2 (5 bases each). Trimming removed 2 bases from V and 6 bases from J, with 17 bases in between. The CDR3 sequence is 16 residues long. Germline V gives CDR1 MNHNS, CDR2 SASEGT. CDR3 sequence: CASSEIGGSLSNEQFF. CDR3 nucleotide sequence: TGTGCCAGCAGTGAAATTGGGGGATCTTTGTCCAATGAGCAGTTCTTC.